These 24 T cell receptor beta chains were all obtained from the same sample, sequenced in a study of blood T cell repertoires in COVID-19. Data came from immunoSEQ multiplex PCR; TCRdb stores just in-frame clones and leaves some out. This sample has about 310,000 clones, with 70% to 90% found just once. Source material: peripheral blood. Receptors were obtained from a woman between 50 and 59 years old who had recovered from COVID-19.

The CDR3 DNA reads as TGTGCCAGCATAGGACCTTCAGGGAACAATCAGCCCCAGCATTTT. Translated, it gives CASIGPSGNNQPQHF. The V and J genes are TRBV21-1 and TRBJ1-5; the table calls TRBD1, which could not be checked here. TRBV21-1 is flagged as a pseudogene. There are 15 residues in the CDR3.

The chain is built from TRBV12-3 or TRBV12-4 and TRBJ2-7, with D unclear. This CDR3 has 13 residues. Trimming removed 3 bases from V and 2 bases from J, with 8 bases in between. The CDR3 reads CASSFGRPYEQYF. The CDR3, as DNA: TGTGCCAGCAGTTTTGGCAGGCCCTACGAGCAGTACTTC.

The chain has TRBV7-9 and TRBJ2-3; 7 bases are shared with TRBD2. V was clipped by 2 bases and J by 4 bases; unmatched bases: 9. This CDR3 comprises 16 residues. From germline, CDR1 is SEHNR and CDR2 FQNEAQ (reference sequence). In DNA, the CDR3 is TGTGCCAGCAGCTTACGTGAGACTAGCTGGGCAGATACGCAGTATTTT. Protein product: CASSLRETSWADTQYF.

This clone was counted a few times. The gene calls are TRBV5-4 and TRBJ1-3; 7 positions agree with TRBD1. The CDR3 has 13 amino acids. CDR1 is SGHNT, CDR2 YYREEE, per germline (reference sequence). The trim removed 6 bases at V and 4 bases at J, leaving 4 bases unmatched. The DNA of the CDR3 is TGTGCCAGCAATGACAGGGTCGGAAACACCATATATTTT. This translates into CASNDRVGNTIYF.

The chain recombines TRBV7-2 with TRBJ2-1, with TRBD2 matching 12 bases. The CDR3 is 14 residues long. Per germline, CDR1 SGHTA and CDR2 FQGNSA. CDR3 in DNA: TGTGTTACTAGCGGGGGGCCCTCCTACAATGAGCAGTTCTTC. It yields the protein CVTSGGPSYNEQFF.

J is TRBJ2-5 and V is TRBV7-2, with 8 bases identical to TRBD1. Germline-derived CDR1 and CDR2 are SGHTA and FQGNSA. CDR3 length equals 14 residues. With V trimmed by 5 bases and J by 4 bases, 6 bases remained unmatched. The CDR3 reads CASSPQTGAETQYF. As DNA, the CDR3 is TGTGCCAGCAGCCCGCAGACAGGGGCAGAGACCCAGTACTTC.

The V gene is TRBV7-9, the J gene TRBJ2-7, with D possibly matching TRBD1 (5 bases). The V gene's germline CDR1 is SEHNR and CDR2 FQNEAQ (reference sequence). With 5 bases removed from V and 0 bases from J, the gap between germline ends came to 8 bases. The CDR3 runs to 13 residues. The CDR3 region has the DNA TGTGCCAGCAGCCAAGACAGCTCCTACGAGCAGTACTTC. As protein: CASSQDSSYEQYF.

This chain connects TRBV7-9 to TRBJ1-2, with 7 bases lining up with TRBD1. J gave up 5 bases and V 5 bases, and 14 bases lay outside the gene matches. The CDR3 covers 16 residues. Germline V gene lookup returns CDR1 SEHNR and CDR2 FQNEAQ (reference sequence). CDR3 amino acids: CASSPAGQVGYYGYTF. DNA of the CDR3: TGTGCCAGCAGCCCAGCAGGACAGGTGGGATATTATGGCTACACCTTC.

The rearrangement uses TRBV28 and TRBJ1-3; no firm D call. From germline, CDR1 is MDHEN and CDR2 SYDVKM. Trimming shortened V by 7 bases and J by 4 bases, and 5 bases separated the two germline ends. CDR3 length equals 11 residues. CDR3 sequence: CASTEGNTIYF. The CDR3 coding sequence is TGTGCCAGCACGGAGGGAAACACCATATATTTT.

In its sample, this clone was seen a few times. The chain joins TRBV23-1 to TRBJ1-2; no firm D call. TRBV23-1 belongs to the ORF category, with a function that is uncertain. The CDR3 is 17 amino acids. The V and J ends lost 8 bases and 7 bases respectively, with 29 bases between them. Here the CDR3 DNA reads TGCGCCAGCCCAACCCCGCACGGGATGAAAAGGTTAAGTGGCTACACCTTC. This translates into CASPTPHGMKRLSGYTF.

CDR3 region: CASSHWERDRVYGYTF. Here the CDR3 DNA reads TGCGCCAGCAGCCACTGGGAAAGGGACAGGGTCTATGGCTACACCTTC. This rearrangement joins TRBV4-3 to TRBJ1-2; 9 bases fit TRBD1. The CDR3 runs 16 residues. Trimming took 3 bases from V and 4 from J; bases not matched to a gene: 9. Germline V gene data show CDR1 as LGHNA and CDR2 as YSLEER.

The chain carries TRBV19 and TRBJ2-1; TRBD2 agrees at 7 bases. The J segment lost 15 bases and the V segment lost 10 bases, leaving 24 bases of the junction unmatched. Per the germline V gene, CDR1 is LNHDA and CDR2 is SQIVND (reference sequence). The CDR3 covers 15 residues. This CDR3 is CATSVTGTRGRVRFF. In nucleotides, the CDR3 is TGTGCCACCTCGGTAACCGGGACCCGGGGGAGGGTCCGGTTCTTC.

V is TRBV28 and J is TRBJ2-2, with D unresolved. The V gene lost 3 bases and the J gene lost 7 bases, with 3 bases spanning the gap. The CDR3 consists of 11 residues. Germline V gene sequence: CDR1 MDHEN, CDR2 SYDVKM. The CDR3 sequence: CASSFIGELFF. The CDR3 DNA follows: TGTGCCAGCAGTTTCATCGGGGAGCTGTTTTTT. The full variable domain, with the rest looked up from reference TRBV28 and TRBJ2-2, is DVKVTQSSRYLVKRTGEKVFLECVQDMDHENMFWYRQDPGLGLRLIYFSYDVKMKEKGDIPEGYSVSREKKERFSLILESASTNQTSMYLCASSFIGELFFGEGSRLTVL.

This sequence joins TRBV30 and TRBJ2-1; 10 nucleotides line up with TRBD2. This CDR3 has 14 residues. J was trimmed by 8 bases and V by 2 bases; bases with no gene match: 6. Germline V gene data show CDR1 as GTSNPN and CDR2 as SVGIG (reference sequence). The DNA of the CDR3 is TGTGCCTGGAGTCTAGCGGGGGAAGGAGATGAGCAGTTCTTC. It yields the protein CAWSLAGEGDEQFF.

The V gene is TRBV6-5, the J gene TRBJ2-2; no clear D gene. Germline CDR1 reads MNHEY; CDR2 reads SVGAGI. The CDR3 length is 13 residues. V dropped 0 bases and J dropped 6 bases, with 5 bases sitting between them. CDR3 DNA sequence: TGTGCCAGCAGTTACTCGGTAGCCGGGGAGCTGTTTTTT. This codes for CASSYSVAGELFF.

The chain employs TRBV3-1 (or the pseudogene TRBV3-2) and TRBJ1-6, with 7 bases that match TRBD1. The V gene end was trimmed by 3 bases and the J gene end by 4 bases; junction bases not matched to a gene: 3. Germline V gene lookup returns CDR1 LGHDT and CDR2 YNNKEL (reference sequence). This CDR3 is 15 amino acids long. CDR3 protein: CASSQTTGYNSPLHF. CDR3 nucleotides: TGTGCCAGCAGCCAGACGACAGGGTATAATTCACCCCTCCACTTT.

The rearrangement uses TRBV27 and TRBJ2-3, with 14 bases matching TRBD2. The CDR3 runs 18 residues. After removal of 7 bases from V and 5 bases from J, the junction contained 14 bases not matched to a gene. Germline CDR1 MNHEY, CDR2 SMNVEV (reference sequence). CDR3 sequence (DNA): TGTGCCAGCACATCGCGACTAGCGGGGGGGCCGTATCAAGATACGCAGTATTTT. Amino acids: CASTSRLAGGPYQDTQYF.

This sequence joins TRBV10-3 and TRBJ1-5, with D perhaps matching TRBD1 (5 bases). The CDR3 runs 16 residues. Germline CDR1 reads ENHRY; CDR2 reads SYGVKD. V gave up 0 bases and J gave up 3 bases, with 12 bases separating them. CDR3 nucleotide sequence: TGTGCCATCAGTGAGTCAGGGACTAAGAACAATCAGCCCCAGCATTTT. It codes for CAISESGTKNNQPQHF.

The CDR3 is CATSPTVSNQPQHF. The CDR3, as DNA: TGTGCCACCAGCCCGACTGTCAGCAATCAGCCCCAGCATTTT. V gene TRBV24-1 combines with J gene TRBJ1-5; D remains unclear. CDR1 is KGHDR and CDR2 is SFDVKD in the germline V gene. V was trimmed by 7 bases and J by 1 base, leaving 10 bases between them. The CDR3 has 14 residues.

The chain carries TRBV5-5 and TRBJ2-7; D is ambiguous. Germline V CDR1 and CDR2: SGHKS, YYEKEE (reference sequence). The CDR3 has 13 residues. V was cut by 2 bases and J by 7 bases, with 13 bases left in between. The CDR3 coding sequence is TGTGCCAGCAGCTTTAGCTACCAGTGGGAGCAGTACTTC. Protein sequence: CASSFSYQWEQYF.

The chain recombines TRBV3-1 (or the pseudogene TRBV3-2) with TRBJ2-3, with 11 nucleotides matching TRBD2. V lost 1 base, J lost 11 bases, and 14 bases stayed unmatched. CDR1 is LGHDT, CDR2 YNNKEL, per germline (reference sequence). This CDR3 spans 17 amino acids. DNA for the CDR3: TGTGCCAGCAGCCAAGCGTTACCTGGCCTAGCGGGGGGTGGGCAGTATTTT. Translated, it gives CASSQALPGLAGGGQYF.

This chain links TRBV11-2 with TRBJ2-7, with TRBD1 matching 10 bases. The CDR3 runs to 15 residues. With V trimmed by 6 bases and J by 2 bases, 7 bases remained unmatched. Germline lookup yields CDR1 SGHAT and CDR2 FQNNGV. The CDR3 DNA follows: TGTGCCAGCAGTCGTGCGGGGACAGGGGCCTACGAGCAGTACTTC. Its protein is CASSRAGTGAYEQYF.

The table lists this clone with a count of one. The rearrangement joins TRBV28 to TRBJ1-2, with D unclear. Looked up from germline, CDR1 is MDHEN and CDR2 is SYDVKM. The CDR3 is 15 residues long. Trimming stripped 2 bases from V and 4 bases from J, with 14 bases between. The CDR3 reads CASSLGGSTFYGYTF. CDR3 nucleotide sequence: TGTGCCAGCAGTTTAGGCGGCTCAACCTTCTATGGCTACACCTTC.

As DNA, the CDR3 is TGTGCCTGGAGCCCTTCAGTAGCGGAGCCCTACGAGCAGTACTTC. Amino acids: CAWSPSVAEPYEQYF. The chain uses TRBV30 and TRBJ2-7; D possibly corresponds to TRBD2 (6 bases). This CDR3 contains 15 residues. V gave up 3 bases and J gave up 2 bases, with 17 bases separating them. Germline CDR1 is GTSNPN and CDR2 is SVGIG (reference sequence).